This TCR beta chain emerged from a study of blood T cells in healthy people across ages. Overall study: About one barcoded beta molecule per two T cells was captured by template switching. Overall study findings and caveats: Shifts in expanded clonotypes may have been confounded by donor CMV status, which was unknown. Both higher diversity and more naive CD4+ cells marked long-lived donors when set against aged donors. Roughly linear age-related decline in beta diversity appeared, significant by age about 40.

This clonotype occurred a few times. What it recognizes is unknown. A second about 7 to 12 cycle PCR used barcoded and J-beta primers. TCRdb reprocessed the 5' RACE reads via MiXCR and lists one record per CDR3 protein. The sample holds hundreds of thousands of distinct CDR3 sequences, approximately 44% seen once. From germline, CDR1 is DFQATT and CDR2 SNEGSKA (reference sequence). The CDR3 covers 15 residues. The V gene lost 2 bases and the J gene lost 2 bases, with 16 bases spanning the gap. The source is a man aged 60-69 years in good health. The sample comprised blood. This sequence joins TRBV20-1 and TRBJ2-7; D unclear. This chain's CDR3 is CSARPVGERTYEQYF. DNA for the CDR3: TGCAGTGCTAGACCGGTCGGAGAGAGAACCTACGAGCAGTACTTC.